This T cell receptor (beta chain) is from a study of OX40 agonist ivuxolimab in advanced cancers. About the research overall: Ivuxolimab, which patients received intravenously every 2 weeks, was dosed at 0.01 to 10 mg/kg. Patients with hepatocellular carcinoma, melanoma, renal cell or head and neck cancer made up the dose-escalation patients.

Sequenced by immunoSEQ multiplex PCR; TCRdb stores in-frame clones only, minus some. This table has about 99,000 clones, more than 85% appearing once. Germline V gives CDR1 SGHNT, CDR2 YYREEE (reference sequence). The CDR3 covers 15 residues. V is TRBV5-4 and J is TRBJ2-7; 9 bases agree with TRBD1. Near its end, the DNA agrees better with TRBJ2-5, so the J call may be wrong. The sequence was collected from an adult with an advanced solid tumor such as melanoma, head and neck, liver or kidney cancer. The sample in question was CD4+ or CD8+ T cells sorted from blood, obtained in a trial of the OX40 agonist ivuxolimab. The CDR3 DNA sequence: TGTGCCAGCAGCTTGGGGGACAGGGTGGTGGAGACCCAGTACTTC. As protein: CASSLGDRVVETQYF.